This is a list of T cell receptor beta chains from one sample in a study of technical replicates of blood from several donors. Profiling relied on immunoSEQ multiplex PCR, and the TCRdb table lists in-frame clones only, not all of them. The sample holds tens of thousands of clones, more than 95% seen once. Sequencing input: T cells isolated from PBMCs. Every receptor here comes from a human donor in good health. Each CDR3 is given with its conserved first and last residue. The D gene is left open where the match is weak. Expanded clones get a size class; other rows say once, few or many, or leave the size out.

clone_size	d_call	j_call	v_call	cdr3_aa	cdr3_nt
once	NA	TRBJ2-6	TRBV29-1	CSVIVSGANVPTF	TGCAGCGTTATAGTTAGTGGGGCCAACGTCCCGACTTTC
NA	NA	TRBJ2-1	TRBV7-6	CASSLAVTTSSSEQFF	TGTGCCAGCAGCTTAGCTGTGACAACCTCGAGCAGTGAGCAGTTCTTC
NA	NA	TRBJ2-1	TRBV19	CASRQKATIGEQFF	TGTGCCAGTAGACAAAAGGCGACTATAGGCGAGCAGTTCTTC
NA	TRBD2	TRBJ2-1	TRBV29-1	CSVGSGGKSNEQFF	TGCAGCGTTGGTAGCGGGGGGAAGAGCAATGAGCAGTTCTTC
NA	TRBD1	TRBJ1-1	TRBV7-9	CASRDETGGEAFF	TGTGCCAGCAGGGACGAGACAGGGGGGGAAGCTTTCTTT
NA	TRBD1	TRBJ1-6	TRBV30	CAVGTGIGSPLHF	TGTGCCGTTGGGACAGGGATCGGTTCACCCCTCCACTTT
NA	NA	TRBJ2-7	TRBV7-8	CASSFRPEAYEQYF	TGTGCCAGCAGCTTCCGGCCCGAGGCCTACGAGCAGTACTTC
NA	NA	TRBJ1-5	TRBV27	CASRTGSLSNQPQHF	TGTGCCAGCCGTACCGGGTCCCTTAGCAATCAGCCCCAGCATTTT
NA	TRBD2	TRBJ2-2	TRBV6-6	CASRPTGGSGPGELFF	TGTGCCAGCCGTCCAACGGGCGGGAGCGGACCCGGGGAGCTGTTTTTT
NA	NA	TRBJ1-1	TRBV28	CASSFWGRGDTEAFF	TGTGCCAGCAGTTTTTGGGGGCGCGGAGATACTGAAGCTTTCTTT
NA	NA	TRBJ2-7	TRBV7-9	CASSTRAGPTRSYEQYF	TGTGCCAGCAGCACTCGGGCGGGGCCAACCCGCTCCTACGAGCAGTACTTC
NA	NA	TRBJ2-1	TRBV19	CASSLDSRYNEQFF	TGTGCCAGTAGCTTGGACAGCCGGTACAATGAGCAGTTCTTC
NA	TRBD1	TRBJ1-1	TRBV6-5	CASSYSIRLTGLGAFF	TGTGCCAGCAGTTACTCAATACGATTGACAGGGCTGGGGGCTTTCTTT
NA	TRBD1	TRBJ1-1	TRBV19	CASSITGGTVTEAFF	TGTGCCAGTAGTATTACAGGGGGGACGGTCACTGAAGCTTTCTTT
once	TRBD1	TRBJ1-1	TRBV2	CASRPITGENTEAFF	TGTGCCAGCAGGCCAATTACAGGGGAGAACACTGAAGCTTTCTTT
NA	NA	TRBJ2-2	TRBV7-2	CASSPAGSPTGELFF	TGTGCCAGCAGCCCGGCGGGCAGTCCTACCGGGGAGCTGTTTTTT
NA	TRBD1	TRBJ1-3	TRBV4-2	CASRDRAGNTIYF	TGTGCCAGCAGAGACAGGGCGGGAAACACCATATATTTT
NA	NA	TRBJ1-3	TRBV29-1	CSVDSGGKIGNTIYF	TGCAGCGTTGATAGTGGGGGGAAGATTGGAAACACCATATATTTT
once	NA	TRBJ2-5	TRBV5-1	CASSLAVYQETQYF	TGCGCCAGCAGCTTGGCGGTGTACCAAGAGACCCAGTACTTC
NA	NA	TRBJ2-1	TRBV27	CASNNGQRKFF	TGTGCCAGCAACAATGGACAAAGGAAGTTCTTC
NA	NA	TRBJ1-5	TRBV4-1	CASSQVVIQGVRNQPQHF	TGCGCCAGTAGCCAAGTCGTCATACAGGGAGTACGCAATCAGCCCCAGCATTTT
NA	TRBD1	TRBJ1-5	TRBV5-1	CASSRSGTEGQPQHF	TGCGCCAGCAGCCGCTCCGGGACAGAGGGACAGCCCCAGCATTTT
NA	TRBD2	TRBJ2-2	TRBV2	CATRGGDWTGELFF	TGTGCCACCCGCGGGGGAGATTGGACCGGGGAGCTGTTTTTT
NA	TRBD1	TRBJ1-2	TRBV19	CASVGGQGNYGYTF	TGTGCCAGTGTTGGGGGACAGGGTAACTATGGCTACACCTTC
NA	NA	TRBJ2-2	TRBV4-1	CASSQGGGLWELFF	TGCGCCAGCAGCCAAGGCGGCGGGCTCTGGGAGCTGTTTTTT
NA	NA	TRBJ1-2	TRBV6-5	CASSYVRYYGYTF	TGTGCCAGCAGTTACGTCCGGTACTATGGCTACACCTTC
NA	TRBD1	TRBJ1-1	TRBV5-1	CASSLVGQGPEAFF	TGCGCCAGCAGCTTGGTCGGACAGGGGCCTGAAGCTTTCTTT
NA	NA	TRBJ1-4	TRBV21-1	CASSKAIRTAINEKLFF	TGTGCCAGCAGCAAAGCGATAAGGACAGCGATTAATGAAAAACTGTTTTTT
NA	TRBD2	TRBJ2-2	TRBV28	CASRIAGGPGTGELFF	TGTGCCAGCAGAATAGCGGGAGGGCCGGGCACCGGGGAGCTGTTTTTT
NA	NA	TRBJ2-7	TRBV4-1	CASSRLLQTGVNYEQYF	TGCGCCAGCAGCCGCCTCTTACAAACCGGGGTAAACTACGAGCAGTACTTC
NA	NA	TRBJ2-3	TRBV29-1	CSVEATTGILDTQYF	TGCAGCGTTGAAGCTACTACAGGGATTTTAGATACGCAGTATTTT
NA	NA	TRBJ2-5	TRBV5-1	CASSLDGETQYF	TGCGCCAGCAGCTTGGACGGGGAGACCCAGTACTTC
NA	TRBD1	TRBJ2-7	TRBV28	CASSSGSLGTDYEQYF	TGTGCCAGCAGTTCAGGTTCCCTAGGGACAGACTACGAGCAGTACTTC
NA	NA	TRBJ1-1	TRBV29-1	CSAHPPYSGNTEAFF	TGCAGCGCCCATCCGCCTTATTCGGGGAACACTGAAGCTTTCTTT
NA	TRBD1	TRBJ2-7	TRBV5-1	CASSLGQGNYEQYF	TGCGCCAGCAGCTTGGGACAGGGGAACTACGAGCAGTACTTC
NA	TRBD1	TRBJ1-1	TRBV27	CASSVGTGAEAFF	TGTGCCAGCAGCGTTGGGACAGGGGCTGAAGCTTTCTTT
NA	NA	TRBJ1-3	TRBV2	CASTEIVVSWTPDSGNTIYF	TGTGCCAGCACCGAAATCGTCGTGAGTTGGACACCAGACTCTGGAAACACCATATATTTT
NA	TRBD1	TRBJ1-1	TRBV15	CATSRGGATGVNTEAFF	TGTGCCACCAGCAGAGGGGGGGCCACAGGGGTTAACACTGAAGCTTTCTTT
NA	NA	TRBJ2-3	TRBV5-1	CASSLAQGTDTQYF	TGCGCCAGCAGCTTGGCTCAGGGGACAGATACGCAGTATTTT
NA	NA	TRBJ1-6	TRBV7-9	CASSGASSYNSPLHF	TGTGCCAGCAGCGGAGCGAGCTCCTATAATTCACCCCTCCACTTT
NA	NA	TRBJ2-7	TRBV6-1	CASSEQYGIISYEQYF	TGTGCCAGCAGTGAGCAATACGGGATTATCTCCTACGAGCAGTACTTC
NA	TRBD1	TRBJ1-6	TRBV5-1	CASSIGQVYNSPLHF	TGCGCCAGCAGCATAGGACAGGTCTATAATTCACCCCTCCACTTT
NA	NA	TRBJ1-2	TRBV5-4	CASSLLLVAVDYGYTF	TGTGCCAGCAGCCTACTACTAGTGGCGGTTGACTATGGCTACACCTTC
NA	NA	TRBJ2-7	TRBV18	CASSPREGESSYEQYF	TGTGCCAGCTCACCACGTGAGGGGGAGAGCTCCTACGAGCAGTACTTC
NA	NA	TRBJ1-3	TRBV4-2	CASSPARGAGSGNTIYF	TGTGCCAGCAGCCCTGCCAGGGGCGCGGGCTCTGGAAACACCATATATTTT
NA	NA	TRBJ1-1	TRBV29-1	CSVAGRMNTEAFF	TGCAGCGTTGCTGGCAGGATGAACACTGAAGCTTTCTTT
NA	NA	TRBJ2-7	TRBV28	CASTTGSPYEQYF	TGTGCCAGCACTACAGGGTCCCCCTACGAGCAGTACTTC
NA	NA	TRBJ2-7	TRBV15	CATSRDTGGRNEQYF	TGTGCCACCAGCAGAGATACCGGAGGGAGGAACGAGCAGTACTTC
NA	NA	TRBJ1-4	TRBV11-2	CASSRTVAREKLFF	TGTGCCAGCAGCCGGACAGTGGCTCGTGAAAAACTGTTTTTT
once	TRBD1	TRBJ2-2	TRBV7-9	CASSPGQGSTGELFF	TGTGCCAGCAGCCCAGGACAGGGTAGCACCGGGGAGCTGTTTTTT
NA	NA	TRBJ1-1	TRBV19	CASSIPRDINLNTEAFF	TGTGCCAGTAGTATCCCCCGGGACATCAATCTGAACACTGAAGCTTTCTTT
once	NA	TRBJ1-1	TRBV19	CASMRHQNTEAFF	TGTGCCAGTATGAGACACCAGAACACTGAAGCTTTCTTT
NA	TRBD2	TRBJ2-1	TRBV10-1	CASSELGSGNYNEQFF	TGCGCCAGCAGTGAGCTGGGTAGCGGGAACTACAATGAGCAGTTCTTC
NA	NA	TRBJ2-7	TRBV4-1	CASSQEGRSSYEQYF	TGCGCCAGCAGCCAAGAAGGAAGGAGCTCCTACGAGCAGTACTTC
NA	TRBD1	TRBJ1-5	TRBV6-5	CASSPDRGNQPQHF	TGTGCCAGCAGTCCCGACAGGGGGAATCAGCCCCAGCATTTT
NA	TRBD1	TRBJ2-4	TRBV6-5	CASGQGAKNIQYF	TGTGCCAGTGGACAGGGAGCCAAAAACATTCAGTACTTC
NA	TRBD2	TRBJ2-2	TRBV4-1	CASSQPSGYANTGELFF	TGCGCCAGCAGCCAACCTAGCGGGTACGCGAACACCGGGGAGCTGTTTTTT